The T cell receptor beta chain described here comes from a study of cytomegalovirus exposure and HLA in healthy donors. The study's findings and limits: Association of approximately 16,000 TCR beta sequences with HLA alleles was found at 0.05 false discovery rate in a later analysis. The listing of approximately 160 TCR beta chains classed them as cytomegalovirus-associated.

As for this clone: Its antigen is not known.

Vbeta (60) and Jbeta (13) primers were used in the PCR. Profiling relied on immunoSEQ multiplex PCR, and the TCRdb table lists in-frame clones only, not all of them. The data show under 250,000 clones, around four fifths seen once. CDR1 is LGHNA, CDR2 YNFKEQ, per germline. V shed 2 bases and J shed 0 bases, with 4 bases lying between them. The CDR3 length is 13 residues. This receptor was taken from a boy between 2 and 10 years old in good health and CMV-seronegative. Sample: PBMCs. The rearrangement joins TRBV4-2 to TRBJ1-1; D is unresolved. The CDR3 reads CASSQYMNTEAFF. CDR3 nucleotide sequence: TGTGCCAGCAGCCAATACATGAACACTGAAGCTTTCTTT.